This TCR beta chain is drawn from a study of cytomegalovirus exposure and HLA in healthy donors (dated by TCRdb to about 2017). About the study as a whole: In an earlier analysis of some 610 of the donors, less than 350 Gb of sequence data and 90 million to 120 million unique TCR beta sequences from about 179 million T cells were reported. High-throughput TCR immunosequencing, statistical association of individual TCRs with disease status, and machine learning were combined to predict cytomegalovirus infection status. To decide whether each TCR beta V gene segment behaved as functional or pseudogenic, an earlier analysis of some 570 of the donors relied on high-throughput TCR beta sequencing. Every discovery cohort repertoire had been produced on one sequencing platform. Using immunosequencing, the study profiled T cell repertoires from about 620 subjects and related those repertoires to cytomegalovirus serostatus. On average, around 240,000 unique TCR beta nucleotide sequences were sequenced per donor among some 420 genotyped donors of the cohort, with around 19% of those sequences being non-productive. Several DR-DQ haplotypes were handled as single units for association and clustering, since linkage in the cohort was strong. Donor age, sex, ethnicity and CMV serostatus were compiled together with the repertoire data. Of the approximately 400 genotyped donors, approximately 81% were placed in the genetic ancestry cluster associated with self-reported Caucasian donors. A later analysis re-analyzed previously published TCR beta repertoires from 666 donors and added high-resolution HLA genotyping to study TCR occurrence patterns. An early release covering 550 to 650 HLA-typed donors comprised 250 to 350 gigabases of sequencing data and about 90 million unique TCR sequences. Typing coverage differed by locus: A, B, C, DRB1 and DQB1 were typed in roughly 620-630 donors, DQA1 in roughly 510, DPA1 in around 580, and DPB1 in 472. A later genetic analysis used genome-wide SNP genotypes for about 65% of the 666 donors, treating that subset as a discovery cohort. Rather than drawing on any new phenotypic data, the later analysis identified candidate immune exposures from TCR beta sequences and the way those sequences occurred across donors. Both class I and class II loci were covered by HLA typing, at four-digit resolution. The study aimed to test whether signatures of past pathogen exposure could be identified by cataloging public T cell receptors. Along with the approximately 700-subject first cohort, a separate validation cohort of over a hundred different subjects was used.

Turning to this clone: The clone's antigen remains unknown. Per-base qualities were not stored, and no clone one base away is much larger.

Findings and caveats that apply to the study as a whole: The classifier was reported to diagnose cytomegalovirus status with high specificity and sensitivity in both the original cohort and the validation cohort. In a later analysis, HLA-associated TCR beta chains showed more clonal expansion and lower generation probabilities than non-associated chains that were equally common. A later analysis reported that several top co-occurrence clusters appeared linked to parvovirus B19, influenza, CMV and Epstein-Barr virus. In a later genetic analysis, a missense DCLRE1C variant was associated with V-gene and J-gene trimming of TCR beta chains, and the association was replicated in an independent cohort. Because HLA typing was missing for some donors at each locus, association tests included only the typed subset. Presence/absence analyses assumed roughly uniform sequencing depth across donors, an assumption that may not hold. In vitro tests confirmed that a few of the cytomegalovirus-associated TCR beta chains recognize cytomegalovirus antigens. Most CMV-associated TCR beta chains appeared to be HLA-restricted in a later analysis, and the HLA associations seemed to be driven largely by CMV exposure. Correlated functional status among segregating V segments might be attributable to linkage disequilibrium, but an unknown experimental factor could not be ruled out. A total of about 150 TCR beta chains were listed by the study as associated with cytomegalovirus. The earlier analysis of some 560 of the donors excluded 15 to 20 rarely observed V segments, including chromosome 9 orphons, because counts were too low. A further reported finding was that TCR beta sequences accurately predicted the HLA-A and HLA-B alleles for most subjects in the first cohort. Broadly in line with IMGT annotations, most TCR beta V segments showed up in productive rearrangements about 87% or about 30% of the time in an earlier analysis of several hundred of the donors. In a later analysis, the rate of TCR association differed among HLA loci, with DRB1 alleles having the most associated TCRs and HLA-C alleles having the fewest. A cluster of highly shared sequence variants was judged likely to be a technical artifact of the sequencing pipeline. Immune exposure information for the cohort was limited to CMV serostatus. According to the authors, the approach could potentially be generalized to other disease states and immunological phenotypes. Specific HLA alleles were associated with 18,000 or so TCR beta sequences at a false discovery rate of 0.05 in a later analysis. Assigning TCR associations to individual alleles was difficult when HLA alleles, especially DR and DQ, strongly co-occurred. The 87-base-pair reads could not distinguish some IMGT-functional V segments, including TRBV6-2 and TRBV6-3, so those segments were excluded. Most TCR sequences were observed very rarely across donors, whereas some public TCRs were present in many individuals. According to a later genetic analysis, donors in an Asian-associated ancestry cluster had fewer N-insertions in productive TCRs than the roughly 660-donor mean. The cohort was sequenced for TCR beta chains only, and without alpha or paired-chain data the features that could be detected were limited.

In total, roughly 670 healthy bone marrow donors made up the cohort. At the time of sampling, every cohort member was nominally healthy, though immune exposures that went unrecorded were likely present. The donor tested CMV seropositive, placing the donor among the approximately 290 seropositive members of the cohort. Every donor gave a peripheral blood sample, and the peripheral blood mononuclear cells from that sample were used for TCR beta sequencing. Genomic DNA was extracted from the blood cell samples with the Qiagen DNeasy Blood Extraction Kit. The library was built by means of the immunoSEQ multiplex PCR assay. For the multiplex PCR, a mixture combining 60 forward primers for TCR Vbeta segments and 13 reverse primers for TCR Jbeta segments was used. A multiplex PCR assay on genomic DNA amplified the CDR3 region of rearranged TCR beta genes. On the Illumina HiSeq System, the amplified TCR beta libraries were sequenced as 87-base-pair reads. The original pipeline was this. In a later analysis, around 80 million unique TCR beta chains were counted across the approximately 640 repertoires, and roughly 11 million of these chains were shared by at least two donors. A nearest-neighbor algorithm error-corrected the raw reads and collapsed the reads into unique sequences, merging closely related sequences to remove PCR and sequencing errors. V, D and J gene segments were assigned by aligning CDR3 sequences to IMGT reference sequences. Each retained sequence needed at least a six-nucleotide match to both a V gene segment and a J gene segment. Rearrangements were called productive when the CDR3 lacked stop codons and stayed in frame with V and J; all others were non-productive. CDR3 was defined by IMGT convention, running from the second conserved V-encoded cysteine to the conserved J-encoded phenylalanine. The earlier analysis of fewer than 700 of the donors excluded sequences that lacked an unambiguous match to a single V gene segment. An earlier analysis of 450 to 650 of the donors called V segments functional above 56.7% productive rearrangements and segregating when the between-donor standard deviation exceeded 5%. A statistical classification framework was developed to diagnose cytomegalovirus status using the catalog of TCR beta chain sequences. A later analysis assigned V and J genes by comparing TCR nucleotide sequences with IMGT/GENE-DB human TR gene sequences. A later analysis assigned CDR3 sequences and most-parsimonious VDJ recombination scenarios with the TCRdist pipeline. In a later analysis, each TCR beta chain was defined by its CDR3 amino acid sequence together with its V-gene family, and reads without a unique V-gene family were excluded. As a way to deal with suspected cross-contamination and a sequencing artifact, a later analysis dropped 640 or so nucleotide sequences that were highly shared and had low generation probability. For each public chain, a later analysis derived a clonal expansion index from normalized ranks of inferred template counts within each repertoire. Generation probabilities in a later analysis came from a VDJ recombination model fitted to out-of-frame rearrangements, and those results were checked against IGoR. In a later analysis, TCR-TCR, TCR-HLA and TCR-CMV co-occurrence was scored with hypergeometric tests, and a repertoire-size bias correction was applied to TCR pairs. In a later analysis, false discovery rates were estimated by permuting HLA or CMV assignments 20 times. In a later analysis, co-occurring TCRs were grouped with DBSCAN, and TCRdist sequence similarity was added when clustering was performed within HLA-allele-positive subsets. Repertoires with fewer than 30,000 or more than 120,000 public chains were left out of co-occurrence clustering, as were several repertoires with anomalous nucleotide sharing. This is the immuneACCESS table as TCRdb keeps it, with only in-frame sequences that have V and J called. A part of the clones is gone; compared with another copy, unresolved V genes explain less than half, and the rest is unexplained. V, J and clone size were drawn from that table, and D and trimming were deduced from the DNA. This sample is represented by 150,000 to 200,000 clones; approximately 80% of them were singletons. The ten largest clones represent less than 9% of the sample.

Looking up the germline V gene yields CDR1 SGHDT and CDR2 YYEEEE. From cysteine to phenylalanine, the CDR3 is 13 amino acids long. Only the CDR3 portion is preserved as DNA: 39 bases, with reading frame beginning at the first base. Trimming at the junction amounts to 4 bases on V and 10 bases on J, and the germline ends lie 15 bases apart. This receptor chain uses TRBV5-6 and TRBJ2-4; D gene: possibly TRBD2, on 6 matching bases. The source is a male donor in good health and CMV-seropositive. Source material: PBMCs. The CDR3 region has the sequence CASSPGLAKIQYF. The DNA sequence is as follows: TGTGCCAGCAGCCCGGGACTGGCAAAGATTCAGTACTTC.